The T cell receptor (beta chain) described here comes from a study of blood T cell repertoires in COVID-19 (dated by TCRdb to about 2020). At the level of the whole study: The collaborator samples originated in the United States, Italy and Spain and spanned the acute and convalescent phases of COVID-19. The material from the prospective study consisted of cDNA or gDNA derived from T cells, B-cell-depleted T cells, or PBMCs. The dataset comprised deeply sampled blood TCRbeta repertoires from subjects exposed to, actively infected with, or recovered from COVID-19. A freely available public database, intended as a resource for researchers studying the immune response to SARS-CoV-2, is where the repertoires were released. Samples came from the ongoing ImmuneRACE study (first 160 participants) plus 1,254 subjects from 6 global collaborators. Sample metadata almost always included a de-identified subject ID, COVID-19 status, age in years and sex. Where HLA class I and class II types were available, the types were taken from metadata supplied by the sample provider, not from assay-based typing.

Paper-wide results and their limitations: Clinical and demographic metadata were provided uncurated, with the amount varying by source and participant.

The collaborating institutions used their own protocols to collect whole blood in K2EDTA tubes. Collaborator samples were shipped for TCRbeta analysis as frozen whole blood, isolated PBMCs, or DNA extracted from either sample type. This clone was recorded only once. Its antigen is not yet known. No much larger clone exists at a distance of one base, and base qualities are not known. Compared with germline, V lacks 6 bases and J lacks 5 bases; bases without a gene match: 3. From the cysteine up to the phenylalanine, the CDR3 has a length of 13 residues. Only the CDR3 part of the read is kept: 39 bases, read in frame from the first base. TCRbeta CDR3 regions were amplified from genomic DNA using the immunoSEQ Assay, a bias-controlled multiplex PCR. In the authors' own workflow: The number of nucleated cells in each sample was estimated from the amplification of reference gene primers within the assay. To quantify the absolute abundance of each unique TCRbeta CDR3 rearrangement, sequence reads were collapsed and filtered. Productive Simpson clonality was computed per sample as the square root of Simpson's diversity index over productive rearrangements. Entries here come from immuneACCESS through TCRdb and include only in-frame sequences with V and J called. Some clones fail to appear in such tables; in the studies checked, an unresolved V gene covers under half of the shortfall, and the cause of the remainder is unknown. The V and J calls and clone size were taken over from that table, and D and trimming were inferred from the DNA. This sample comprises 130,000 or so clones, 70% to 85% of them detected only once. Approximately 12% of the sample comes from the top ten.

This sequence originates from a woman in her sixties with acute or convalescent COVID-19. The chain employs TRBV12-3 or TRBV12-4 and TRBJ2-5, with 10 central nucleotides matching TRBD1. Sequencing was done on a sample of peripheral blood. The sequence in DNA is TGTGCCAGCAGGACAGGGGGCAGGGAGACCCAGTACTTC. This encodes CASRTGGRETQYF.